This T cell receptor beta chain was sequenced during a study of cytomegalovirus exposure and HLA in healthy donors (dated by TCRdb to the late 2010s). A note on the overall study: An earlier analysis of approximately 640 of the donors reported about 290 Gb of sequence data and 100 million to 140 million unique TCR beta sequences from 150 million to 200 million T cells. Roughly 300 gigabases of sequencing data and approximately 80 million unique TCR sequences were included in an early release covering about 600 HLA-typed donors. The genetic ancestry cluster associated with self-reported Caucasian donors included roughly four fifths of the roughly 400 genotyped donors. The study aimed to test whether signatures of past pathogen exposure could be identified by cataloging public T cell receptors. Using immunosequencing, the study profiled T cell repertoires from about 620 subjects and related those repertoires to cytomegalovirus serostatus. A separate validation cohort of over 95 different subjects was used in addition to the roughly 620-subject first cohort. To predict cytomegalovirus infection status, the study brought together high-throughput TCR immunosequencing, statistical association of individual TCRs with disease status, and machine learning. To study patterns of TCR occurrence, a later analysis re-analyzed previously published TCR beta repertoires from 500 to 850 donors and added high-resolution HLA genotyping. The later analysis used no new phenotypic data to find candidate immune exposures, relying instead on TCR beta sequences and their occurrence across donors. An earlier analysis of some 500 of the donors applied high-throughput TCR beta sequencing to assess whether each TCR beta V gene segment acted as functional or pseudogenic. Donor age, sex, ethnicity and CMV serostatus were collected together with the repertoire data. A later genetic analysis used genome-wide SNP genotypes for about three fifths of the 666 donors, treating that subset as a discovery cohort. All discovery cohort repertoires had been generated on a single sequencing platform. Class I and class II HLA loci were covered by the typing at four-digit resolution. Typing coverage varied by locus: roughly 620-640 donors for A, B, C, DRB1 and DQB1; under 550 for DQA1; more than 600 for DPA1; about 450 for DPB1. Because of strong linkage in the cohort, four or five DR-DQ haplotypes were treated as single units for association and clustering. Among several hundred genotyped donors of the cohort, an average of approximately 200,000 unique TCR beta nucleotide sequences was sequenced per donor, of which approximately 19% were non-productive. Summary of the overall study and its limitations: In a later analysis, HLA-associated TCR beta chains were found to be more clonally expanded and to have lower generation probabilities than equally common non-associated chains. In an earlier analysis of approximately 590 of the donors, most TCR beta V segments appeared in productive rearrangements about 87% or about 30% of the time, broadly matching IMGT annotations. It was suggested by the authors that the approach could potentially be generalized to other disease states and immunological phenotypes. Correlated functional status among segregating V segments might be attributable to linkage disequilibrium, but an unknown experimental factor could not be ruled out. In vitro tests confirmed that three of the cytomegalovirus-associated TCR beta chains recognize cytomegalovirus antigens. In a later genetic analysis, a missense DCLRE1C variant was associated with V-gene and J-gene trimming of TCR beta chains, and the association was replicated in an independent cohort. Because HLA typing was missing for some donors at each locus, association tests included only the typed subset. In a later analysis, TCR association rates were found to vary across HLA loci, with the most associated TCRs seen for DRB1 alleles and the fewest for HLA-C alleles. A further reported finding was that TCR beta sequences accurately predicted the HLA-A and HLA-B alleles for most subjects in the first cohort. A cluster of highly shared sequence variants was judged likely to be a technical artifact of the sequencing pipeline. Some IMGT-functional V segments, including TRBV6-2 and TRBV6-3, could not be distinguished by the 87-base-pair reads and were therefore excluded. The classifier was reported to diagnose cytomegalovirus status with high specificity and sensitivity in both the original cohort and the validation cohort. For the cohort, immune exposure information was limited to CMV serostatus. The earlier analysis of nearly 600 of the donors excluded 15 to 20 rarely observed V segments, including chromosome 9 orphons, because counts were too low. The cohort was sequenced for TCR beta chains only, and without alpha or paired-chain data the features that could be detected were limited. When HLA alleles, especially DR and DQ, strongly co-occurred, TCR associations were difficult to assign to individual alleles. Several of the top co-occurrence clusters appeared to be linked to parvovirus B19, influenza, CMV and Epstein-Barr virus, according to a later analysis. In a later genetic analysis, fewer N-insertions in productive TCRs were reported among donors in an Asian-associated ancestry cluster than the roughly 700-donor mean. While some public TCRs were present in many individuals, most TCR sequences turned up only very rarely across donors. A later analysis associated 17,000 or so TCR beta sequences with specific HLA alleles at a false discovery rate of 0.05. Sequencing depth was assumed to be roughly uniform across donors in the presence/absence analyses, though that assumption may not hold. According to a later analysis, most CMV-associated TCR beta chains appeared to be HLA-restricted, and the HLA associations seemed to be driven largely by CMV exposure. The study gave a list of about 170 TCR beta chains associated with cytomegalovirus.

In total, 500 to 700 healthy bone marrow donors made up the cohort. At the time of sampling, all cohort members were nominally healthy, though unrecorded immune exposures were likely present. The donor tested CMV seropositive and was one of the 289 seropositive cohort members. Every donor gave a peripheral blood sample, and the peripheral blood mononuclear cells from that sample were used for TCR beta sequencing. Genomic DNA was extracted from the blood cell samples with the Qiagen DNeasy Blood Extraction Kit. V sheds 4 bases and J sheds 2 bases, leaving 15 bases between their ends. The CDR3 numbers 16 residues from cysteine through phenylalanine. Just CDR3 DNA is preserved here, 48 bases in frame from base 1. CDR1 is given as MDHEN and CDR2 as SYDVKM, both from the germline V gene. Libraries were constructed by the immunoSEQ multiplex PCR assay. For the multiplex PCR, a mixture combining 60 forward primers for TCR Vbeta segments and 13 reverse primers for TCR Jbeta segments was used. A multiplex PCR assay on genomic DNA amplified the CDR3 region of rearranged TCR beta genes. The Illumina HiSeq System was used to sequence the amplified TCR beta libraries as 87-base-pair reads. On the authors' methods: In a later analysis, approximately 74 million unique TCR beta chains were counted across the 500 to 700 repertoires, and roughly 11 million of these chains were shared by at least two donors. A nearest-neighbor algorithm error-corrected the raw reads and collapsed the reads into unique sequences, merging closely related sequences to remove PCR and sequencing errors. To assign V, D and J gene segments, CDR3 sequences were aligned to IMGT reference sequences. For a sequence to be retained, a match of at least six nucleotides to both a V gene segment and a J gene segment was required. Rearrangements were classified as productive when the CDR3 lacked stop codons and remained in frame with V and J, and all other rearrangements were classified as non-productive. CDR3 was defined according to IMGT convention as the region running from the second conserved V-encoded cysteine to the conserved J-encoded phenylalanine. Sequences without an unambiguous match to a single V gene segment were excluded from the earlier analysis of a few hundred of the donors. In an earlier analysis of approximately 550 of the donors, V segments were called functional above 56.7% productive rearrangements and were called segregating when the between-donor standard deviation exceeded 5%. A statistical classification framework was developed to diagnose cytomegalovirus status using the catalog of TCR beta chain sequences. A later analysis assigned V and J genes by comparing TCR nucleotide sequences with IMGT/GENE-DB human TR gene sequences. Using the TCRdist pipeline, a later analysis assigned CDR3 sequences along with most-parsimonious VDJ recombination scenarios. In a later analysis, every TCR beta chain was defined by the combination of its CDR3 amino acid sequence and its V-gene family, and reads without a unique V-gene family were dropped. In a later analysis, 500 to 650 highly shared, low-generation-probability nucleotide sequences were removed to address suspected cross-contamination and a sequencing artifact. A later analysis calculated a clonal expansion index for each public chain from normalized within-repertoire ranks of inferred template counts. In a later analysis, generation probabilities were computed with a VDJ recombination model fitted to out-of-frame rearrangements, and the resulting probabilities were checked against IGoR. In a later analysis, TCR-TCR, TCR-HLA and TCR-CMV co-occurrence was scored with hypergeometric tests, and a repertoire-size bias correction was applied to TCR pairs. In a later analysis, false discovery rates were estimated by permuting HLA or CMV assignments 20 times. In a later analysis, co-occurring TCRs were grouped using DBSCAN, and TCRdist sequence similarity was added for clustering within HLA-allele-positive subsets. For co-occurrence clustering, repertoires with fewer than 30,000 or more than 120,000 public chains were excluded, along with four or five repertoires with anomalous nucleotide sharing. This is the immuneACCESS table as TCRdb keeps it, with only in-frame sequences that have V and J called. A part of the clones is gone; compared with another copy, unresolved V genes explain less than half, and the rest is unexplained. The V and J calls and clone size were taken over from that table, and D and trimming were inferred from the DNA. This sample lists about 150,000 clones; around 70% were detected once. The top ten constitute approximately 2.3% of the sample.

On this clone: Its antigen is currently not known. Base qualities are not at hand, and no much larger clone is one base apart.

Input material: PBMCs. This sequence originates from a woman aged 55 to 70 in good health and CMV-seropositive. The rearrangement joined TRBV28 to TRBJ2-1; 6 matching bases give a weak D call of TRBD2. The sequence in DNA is TGTGCCAGCAGTTACCCCCTGGGGGGTACCTACAATGAGCAGTTCTTC. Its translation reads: CASSYPLGGTYNEQFF.